Listed here are 15 T cell receptor beta chains from one sample, sequenced in a study of T cells in Graves' hyperthyroidism and ophthalmopathy. The TCR beta CDR3 regions underwent amplification using RNA transcripts as the source. HTBI primers were the set used in a first-round RT-PCR of the TCR CDR3. TCRdb reprocessed the multiplex PCR reads with MiXCR, giving one entry per CDR3 protein. The sample comprises about 160,000 distinct CDR3 sequences, 9.4% of which are singletons, and roughly 23% rests with the top ten. Sequenced: blood. The receptors come from a woman under 30 with Graves' hyperthyroidism that later progressed to Graves' ophthalmopathy.

The chain links TRBV12-3 or TRBV12-4 to TRBJ2-7; 10 positions agree with TRBD2. V shed 5 bases and J 0 bases; nucleotides not matched to a gene: 4. The CDR3 runs to 15 residues. CDR3 region: CASSAGTSDSYEQYF. In DNA, the CDR3 is TGTGCCAGCAGTGCCGGGACTAGCGACTCCTACGAGCAGTACTTC.

J is TRBJ2-3 and V is TRBV29-1; 11 nucleotides line up with TRBD2. Trimming at V came to 5 bases and at J to 3 bases, leaving 1 base not matched to a gene. CDR1 and CDR2 (germline): SQVTM, ANQGSEA. The CDR3 is 13 residues long. The CDR3 DNA reads as TGCAGCGTTCTAGCGGGGGGAACAGATACGCAGTATTTT. This sequence encodes CSVLAGGTDTQYF.

There are many counts of this clonotype. One end of the junction varies from germline; a read error may be responsible. The gene calls are TRBV11-2 and TRBJ2-5, with D possibly being TRBD2 (6 bases). The CDR3 has 15 residues. In germline, CDR1 is SGHAT, CDR2 FQNNGV. CDR3 DNA: TGTGCCAGCAGCCTAGACGCGGGACCAACGAAGACCCAGTACTTC. Protein sequence: CASSLDAGPTKTQYF. Looking up the rest from reference TRBV11-2 and TRBJ2-5 gives the full variable domain: EAGVAQSPRYKIIEKRQSVAFWCNPISGHATLYWYQQILGQGPKLLIQFQNNGVVDDSQLPKDRFSAERLKGVDSTLKIQPAKLEDSAVYLCASSLDAGPTKTQYFGPGTRLLVL.

This clonotype was counted ten times or more. The chain couples TRBV9 to TRBJ1-1; the D gene is possibly TRBD1 (6 bases). CDR3 length: 14 amino acids. Germline-derived CDR1 and CDR2 are SGDLS and YYNGEE. Trimming pared 2 bases from V and 1 base from J, leaving 9 bases between. The CDR3 reads CASSVGHGNTEAFF. The CDR3 DNA follows: TGTGCCAGCAGCGTGGGACACGGGAACACTGAAGCTTTCTTT.

This clonotype was picked up a small number of times. The J gene is TRBJ2-3, the V gene TRBV19; D gene ambiguous. V dropped 1 base and J dropped 4 bases, with 18 bases sitting between them. Looked up from germline, CDR1 is LNHDA and CDR2 is SQIVND (reference sequence). CDR3 length equals 17 residues. CDR3 bases: TGTGCCAGTAGTATAGCGGTCCACGGTAACAAGGCAGATACGCAGTATTTT. Its translation: CASSIAVHGNKADTQYF.

The chain joins TRBV4-2 to TRBJ2-5; 8 bases agree with TRBD1. The junction had 8 bases not matched to a gene; V was cut back by 0 bases and J by 5 bases. Per the germline V gene, CDR1 is LGHNA and CDR2 is YNFKEQ. CDR3 length equals 16 residues. The CDR3 reads CASSQDYRGEGETQYF. The CDR3 bases are TGTGCCAGCAGCCAAGATTACAGGGGGGAAGGCGAGACCCAGTACTTC.

This clonotype came up many times. The chain combines TRBV3-1 with TRBJ1-2, with no clear D. The CDR3 is 14 residues long. The germline gives CDR1 LGHDT, CDR2 YNNKEL (reference sequence). V shed 5 bases and J shed 4 bases, with 14 bases lying between them. The CDR3 sequence is CASSDQAVFYGYTF. In nucleotides, the CDR3 is TGTGCCAGCAGCGACCAAGCAGTCTTCTATGGCTACACCTTC.

In its sample, this clonotype was seen many times. The CDR3 nucleotides read TGTGCCAGCAGACGACCCCCAGAGACCCAGTACTTC. Residues: CASRRPPETQYF. J is TRBJ2-5 and V is TRBV6-1; no definite D call. The V and J ends lost 6 bases and 4 bases respectively, with 9 bases between them. Germline V gene data show CDR1 as MNHNS and CDR2 as SASEGT. This CDR3 spans 12 amino acids.

J is TRBJ2-7 and V is TRBV4-1; TRBD2 might be the D (6 bases). Germline V gene data show CDR1 as MGHRA and CDR2 as YSYEKL. V was clipped by 3 bases and J by 4 bases, with 16 bases between them. CDR3 length: 15 residues. The CDR3 bases are TGCGCCAGCAGCCACGACCCTAGCGCCGTATACGAGCAGTACTTC. Residues: CASSHDPSAVYEQYF.

In its sample, this clonotype was seen many times. The chain's CDR3 is CASSFPGFWDTEAFF. In DNA form, the CDR3 reads TGTGCCAGCAGTTTTCCAGGGTTTTGGGACACTGAAGCTTTCTTT. V gene TRBV12-3 or TRBV12-4 combines with J gene TRBJ1-1; maybe TRBD1 (5 bases). The CDR3 runs 15 residues. Deletions cut 3 bases from V and 3 bases from J, with 14 bases between.

J is TRBJ2-1 and V is TRBV6-1; D gene ambiguous. The CDR3 loop spans 14 amino acids. Germline CDR1 MNHNS, CDR2 SASEGT. The V gene lost 3 bases and the J gene lost 0 bases, with 6 bases spanning the gap. CDR3 region: CASSEGSSYNEQFF. The CDR3 bases are TGTGCCAGCAGTGAGGGTAGCTCCTACAATGAGCAGTTCTTC.

This clonotype was counted ten times or more. The CDR3 DNA sequence: TGTGCCAGCAGCTTGGGACAGGGTGCGGGGCAGCCCCAGCATTTT. It yields the protein CASSLGQGAGQPQHF. The chain couples TRBV13 to TRBJ1-5; 9 positions match TRBD1. Looked up from germline, CDR1 is PRHDT and CDR2 is FYEKMQ (reference sequence). After removal of 3 bases from V and 7 bases from J, the junction contained 7 bases not matched to a gene. The CDR3 totals 15 residues.

This clonotype appeared many times. The chain combines TRBV12-3 or TRBV12-4 with TRBJ2-7, with D tentatively TRBD2 (5 bases). The CDR3 contains 12 residues. V lost 2 bases and J lost 9, with 11 bases in between. The DNA for the CDR3 is TGTGCCAGCAGTTTAAGGCCGAGCGGGCAGTACTTC. This codes for CASSLRPSGQYF.

This clonotype was counted ten times or more. The chain combines TRBV4-1 with TRBJ1-2; D gene ambiguous. Germline V gene sequence: CDR1 MGHRA, CDR2 YSYEKL. Between the trimmed V and J ends, which lost 1 base and 7 bases, there was a span of 16 bases. CDR3 size: 15 residues. As DNA, the CDR3 is TGCGCCAGCAGCCAAGGTTTAGGGATCCATAGTGGCTACACCTTC. It is translated as CASSQGLGIHSGYTF.

This clonotype was detected many times. The rearrangement uses TRBV28 and TRBJ2-3, with 9 bases that match TRBD2. The CDR3 spans 16 residues. Germline V lookup: CDR1 MDHEN, CDR2 SYDVKM. Trimming took 2 bases from V and 1 from J; bases not matched to a gene: 4. As DNA, the CDR3 is TGTGCCAGCAGTTTAGAGGGACTAGCTGGCACAGATACGCAGTATTTT. Translating it yields CASSLEGLAGTDTQYF.